Given below is one T cell receptor beta chain in context. The antigen is unknown. A junction boundary mismatches the germline segment, possibly from a read error. The sample comes from a study of regulatory T cells in long-lasting Graves disease. This CDR3 contains 15 residues. Germline assignment: CDR1 SGHRS and CDR2 YFSETQ. General observations from the study: Sharing of public clonotypes was greater in persistent patients (under 3,000) than in new patients (fewer than 1,000).

Arm-PCR of CDR3 regions and iRepertoire HTBI primers were the basis on which TCR beta libraries were built. TCRdb recomputed calls from the multiplex PCR reads with MiXCR, one row per CDR3 protein. The sample comprises roughly 420,000 distinct CDR3 sequences, about 16% of which are singletons, and approximately 12% rests with the top ten. The time point: newly diagnosed GD, antithyroid drugs for less than 3 months. Following extraction of RNA from PBMCs, that RNA was used to make the TCR library. Separately, the same data were catalogued under a study of T cells in Graves' hyperthyroidism and ophthalmopathy. From that second work: HTBI primers drove first-round RT-PCR of the TCR CDR3. Ophthalmopathy was predicted by the model a median of 6.5 months ahead of onset.

The sample consisted of peripheral blood mononuclear cells (PBMCs), taken at new diagnosis, from a patient treated with antithyroid drugs. The receptor's source is a woman in her twenties or thirties with Graves disease. The rearrangement joins TRBV5-1 to TRBJ2-5, with 9 bases identical to TRBD1. This chain's CDR3 is CASSSGTGTGETQYF. CDR3 DNA: TGTGCCAGCAGCTCCGGGACAGGGACTGGGGAGACCCAGTACTTC.